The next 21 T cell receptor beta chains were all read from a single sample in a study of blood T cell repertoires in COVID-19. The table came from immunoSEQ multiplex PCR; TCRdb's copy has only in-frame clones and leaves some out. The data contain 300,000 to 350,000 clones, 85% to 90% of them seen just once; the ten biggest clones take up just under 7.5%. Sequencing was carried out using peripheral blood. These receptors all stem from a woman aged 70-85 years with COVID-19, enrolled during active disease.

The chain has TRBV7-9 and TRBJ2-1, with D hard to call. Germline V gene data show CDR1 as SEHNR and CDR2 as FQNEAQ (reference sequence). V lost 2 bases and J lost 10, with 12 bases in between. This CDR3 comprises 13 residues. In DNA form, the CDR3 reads TGTGCCAGCAGCTTAAGCGAGCTTGGCGAGCAGTTCTTC. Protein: CASSLSELGEQFF.

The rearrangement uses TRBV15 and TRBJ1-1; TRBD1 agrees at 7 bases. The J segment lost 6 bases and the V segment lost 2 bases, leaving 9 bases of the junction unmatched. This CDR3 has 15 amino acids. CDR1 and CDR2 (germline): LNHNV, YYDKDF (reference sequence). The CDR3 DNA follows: TGTGCCACCAGCAGAAGCCAGACAGGGCTGCCTGAAGCTTTCTTT. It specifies CATSRSQTGLPEAFF.

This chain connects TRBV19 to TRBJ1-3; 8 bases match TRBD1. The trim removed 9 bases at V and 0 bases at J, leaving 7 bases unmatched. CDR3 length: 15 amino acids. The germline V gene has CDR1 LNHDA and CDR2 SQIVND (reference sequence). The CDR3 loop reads CASGQGLSSGNTIYF. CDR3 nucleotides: TGTGCCAGCGGACAGGGCCTGAGCTCTGGAAACACCATATATTTT.

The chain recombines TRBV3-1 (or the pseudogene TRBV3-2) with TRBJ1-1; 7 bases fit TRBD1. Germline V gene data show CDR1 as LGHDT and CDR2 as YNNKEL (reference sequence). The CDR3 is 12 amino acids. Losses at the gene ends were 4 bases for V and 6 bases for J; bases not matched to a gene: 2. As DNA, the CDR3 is TGTGCCAGCAGCCGCGGACAGGCTGAAGCTTTCTTT. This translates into CASSRGQAEAFF.

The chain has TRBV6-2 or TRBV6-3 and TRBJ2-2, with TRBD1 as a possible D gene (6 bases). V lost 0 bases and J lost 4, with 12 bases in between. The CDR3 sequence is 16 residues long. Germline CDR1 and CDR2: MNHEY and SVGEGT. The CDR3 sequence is CASSYSGQTGTGELFF. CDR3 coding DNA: TGTGCCAGCAGTTACTCGGGTCAGACAGGCACCGGGGAGCTGTTTTTT.

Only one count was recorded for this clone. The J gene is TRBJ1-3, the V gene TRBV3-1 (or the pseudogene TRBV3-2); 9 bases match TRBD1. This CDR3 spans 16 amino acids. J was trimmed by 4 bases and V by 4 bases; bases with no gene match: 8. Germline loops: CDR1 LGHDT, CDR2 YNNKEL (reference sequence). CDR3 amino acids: CASSPWTGTGGNTIYF. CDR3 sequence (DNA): TGTGCCAGCAGCCCCTGGACCGGGACAGGGGGAAACACCATATATTTT.

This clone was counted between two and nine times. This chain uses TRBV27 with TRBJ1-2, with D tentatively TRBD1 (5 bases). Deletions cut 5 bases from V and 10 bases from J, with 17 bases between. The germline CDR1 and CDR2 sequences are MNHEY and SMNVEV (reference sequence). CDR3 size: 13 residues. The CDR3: CASSPRGGFHYTF. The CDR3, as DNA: TGTGCCAGCAGTCCCCGTGGGGGGTTCCACTACACCTTC.

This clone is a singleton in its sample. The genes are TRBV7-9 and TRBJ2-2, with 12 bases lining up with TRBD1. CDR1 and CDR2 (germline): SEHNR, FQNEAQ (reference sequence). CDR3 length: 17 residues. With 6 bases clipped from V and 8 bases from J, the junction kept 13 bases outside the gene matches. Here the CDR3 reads CASRSYPGQGASGELFF. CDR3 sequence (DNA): TGTGCCAGCAGATCTTACCCGGGACAGGGGGCATCGGGGGAGCTGTTTTTT.

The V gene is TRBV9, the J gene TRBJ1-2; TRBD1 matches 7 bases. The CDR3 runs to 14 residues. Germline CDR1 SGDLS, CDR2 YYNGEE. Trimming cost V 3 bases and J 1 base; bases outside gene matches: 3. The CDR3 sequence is CASSDRGHNYGYTF. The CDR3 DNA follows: TGTGCCAGCAGCGACAGGGGACATAACTATGGCTACACCTTC. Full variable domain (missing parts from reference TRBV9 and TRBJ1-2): DSGVTQTPKHLITATGQRVTLRCSPRSGDLSVYWYQQSLDQGLQFLIQYYNGEERAKGNILERFSAQQFPDLHSELNLSSLELGDSALYFCASSDRGHNYGYTFGSGTRLTVV.

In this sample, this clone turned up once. In DNA form, the CDR3 reads TGCGCCAGCACCCTTGGAGGGGATGGGGTTGAAGCTTTCTTT. Encoded protein: CASTLGGDGVEAFF. This sequence joins TRBV5-1 and TRBJ1-1, with a possible D match to TRBD1 (5 bases). In germline, CDR1 is SGHRS, CDR2 YFSETQ. The CDR3 is made up of 14 amino acids. Deletions cut 6 bases from V and 7 bases from J, with 19 bases between.

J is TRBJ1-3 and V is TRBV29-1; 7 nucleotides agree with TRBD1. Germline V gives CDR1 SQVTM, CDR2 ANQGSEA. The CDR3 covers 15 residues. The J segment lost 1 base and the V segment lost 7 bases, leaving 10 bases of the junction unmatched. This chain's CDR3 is CSAWTGSASGNTIYF. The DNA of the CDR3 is TGCAGCGCCTGGACAGGCAGCGCTTCTGGAAACACCATATATTTT.

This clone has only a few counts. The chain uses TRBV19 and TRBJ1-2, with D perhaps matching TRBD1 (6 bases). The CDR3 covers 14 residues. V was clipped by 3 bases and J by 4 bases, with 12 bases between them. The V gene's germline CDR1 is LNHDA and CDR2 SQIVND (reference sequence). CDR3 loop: CASSIGQYLYGYTF. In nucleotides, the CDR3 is TGTGCCAGTAGTATTGGACAGTACCTCTATGGCTACACCTTC. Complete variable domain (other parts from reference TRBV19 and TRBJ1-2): DGGITQSPKYLFRKEGQNVTLSCEQNLNHDAMYWYRQDPGQGLRLIYYSQIVNDFQKGDIAEGYSVSREKKESFPLTVTSAQKNPTAFYLCASSIGQYLYGYTFGSGTRLTVV.

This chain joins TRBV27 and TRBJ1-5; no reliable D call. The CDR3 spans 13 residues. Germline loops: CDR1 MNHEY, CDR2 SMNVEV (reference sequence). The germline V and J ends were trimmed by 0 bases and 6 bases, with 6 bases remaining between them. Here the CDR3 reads CASSLSAVQPQHF. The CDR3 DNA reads TGTGCCAGCAGTTTATCGGCGGTTCAGCCCCAGCATTTT.

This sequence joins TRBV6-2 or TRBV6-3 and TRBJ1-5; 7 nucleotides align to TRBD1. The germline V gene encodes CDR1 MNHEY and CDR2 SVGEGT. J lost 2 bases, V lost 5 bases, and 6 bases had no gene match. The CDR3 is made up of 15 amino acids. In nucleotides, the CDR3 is TGTGCCAGCAGTCGGACAGGTGGCGGCAATCAGCCCCAGCATTTT. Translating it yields CASSRTGGGNQPQHF.

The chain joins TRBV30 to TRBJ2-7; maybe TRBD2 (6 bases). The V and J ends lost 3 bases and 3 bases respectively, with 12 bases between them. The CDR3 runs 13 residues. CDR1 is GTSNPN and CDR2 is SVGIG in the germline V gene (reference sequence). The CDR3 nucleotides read TGTGCCTGGAGGTCATTCGGGGGCTACGAGCAGTACTTC. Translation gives CAWRSFGGYEQYF.

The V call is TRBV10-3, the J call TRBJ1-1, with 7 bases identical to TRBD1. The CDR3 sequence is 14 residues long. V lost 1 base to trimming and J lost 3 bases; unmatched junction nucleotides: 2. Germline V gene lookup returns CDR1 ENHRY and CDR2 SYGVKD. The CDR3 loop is CAISEWQGDTEAFF. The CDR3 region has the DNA TGTGCCATCAGTGAGTGGCAGGGGGACACTGAAGCTTTCTTT.

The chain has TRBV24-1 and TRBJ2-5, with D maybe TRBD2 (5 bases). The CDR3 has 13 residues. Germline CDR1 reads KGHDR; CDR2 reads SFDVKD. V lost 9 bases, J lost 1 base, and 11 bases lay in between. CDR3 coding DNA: TGTGCCACCGCTGGACTGGGCCAAGAGACCCAGTACTTC. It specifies CATAGLGQETQYF.

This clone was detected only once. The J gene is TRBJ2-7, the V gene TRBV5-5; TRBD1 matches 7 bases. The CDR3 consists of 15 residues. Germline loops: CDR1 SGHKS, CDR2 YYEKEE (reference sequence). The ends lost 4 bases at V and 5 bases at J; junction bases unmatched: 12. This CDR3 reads CASSPMTGPMNEQYF. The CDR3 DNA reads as TGTGCCAGCAGCCCAATGACAGGGCCAATGAACGAGCAGTACTTC. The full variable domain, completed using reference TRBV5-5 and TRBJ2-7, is DAGVTQSPTHLIKTRGQQVTLRCSPISGHKSVSWYQQVLGQGPQFIFQYYEKEERGRGNFPDRFSARQFPNYSSELNVNALLLGDSALYLCASSPMTGPMNEQYFGPGTRLTVT.

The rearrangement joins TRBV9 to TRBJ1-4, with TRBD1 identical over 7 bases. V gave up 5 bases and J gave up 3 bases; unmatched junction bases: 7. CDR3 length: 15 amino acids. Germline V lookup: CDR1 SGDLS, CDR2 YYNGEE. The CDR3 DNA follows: TGTGCCAGCAGTCCAACCGGGACAGCTAATGAAAAACTGTTTTTT. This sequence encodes CASSPTGTANEKLFF.

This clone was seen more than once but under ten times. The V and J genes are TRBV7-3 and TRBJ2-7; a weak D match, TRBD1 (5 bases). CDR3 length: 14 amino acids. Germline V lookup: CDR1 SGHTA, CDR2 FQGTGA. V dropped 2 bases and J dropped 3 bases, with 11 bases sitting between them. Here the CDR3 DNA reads TGTGCCAGCAGCTTACGGACAATCTACTACGAGCAGTACTTC. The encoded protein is CASSLRTIYYEQYF.

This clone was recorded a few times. CDR3 sequence reads: CAGGQGRNSPLHF. CDR3 DNA: TGTGCCGGTGGACAGGGGCGTAATTCACCCCTCCACTTT. This chain joins TRBV30 and TRBJ1-6; 9 bases align to TRBD1. This CDR3 contains 13 residues. Trimming cost V 8 bases and J 6 bases; bases outside gene matches: 5. From germline, CDR1 is GTSNPN and CDR2 SVGIG (reference sequence). The full variable domain, its missing parts supplied by reference TRBV30 and TRBJ1-6, is SQTIHQWPATLVQPVGSPLSLECTVEGTSNPNLYWYRQAAGRGLQLLFYSVGIGQISSEVPQNLSASRPQDRQFILSSKKLLLSDSGFYLCAGGQGRNSPLHFGNGTRLTVT.